Listed here are 22 T cell receptor beta chains from one sample, sequenced in a study of response to subunit inactivated influenza vaccine. TCRdb passed the RT-PCR reads through MiXCR, listing each CDR3 protein once. This sample carries 750,000 to 850,000 distinct CDR3 sequences, approximately 17% of them seen once, and the ten largest clones take about a tenth. The sequencing here drew on PBMCs from blood, taken roughly 5 days after vaccination. The receptors derive from a man aged 45-60 years who received an inactivated influenza vaccine.

This sequence joins TRBV6-5 and TRBJ1-2; TRBD1 matches at 8 bases. Trimming took 4 bases from V and 6 from J; bases not matched to a gene: 10. The CDR3 loop spans 15 amino acids. Germline lookup yields CDR1 MNHEY and CDR2 SVGAGI. For the CDR3, the DNA is TGTGCCAGCAGTTCCCGACAGGGGATGGCGAATGGCTACACCTTC. Translated: CASSSRQGMANGYTF.

V usage is TRBV9 and J usage is TRBJ2-7; TRBD1 matches at 8 bases. Germline CDR1 and CDR2: SGDLS and YYNGEE. The CDR3 totals 14 residues. V lost 4 bases to trimming and J lost 6 bases; unmatched junction nucleotides: 9. This CDR3 reads CASSTGQGGTEQYF. CDR3 nucleotides: TGTGCCAGCAGCACAGGACAGGGTGGGACCGAGCAGTACTTC.

This clonotype was seen only a few times. The chain joins TRBV29-1 to TRBJ2-2; a weak D match, TRBD2 (5 bases). This CDR3 contains 13 residues. The V gene lost 6 bases and the J gene lost 3 bases, with 11 bases spanning the gap. Germline loops: CDR1 SQVTM, CDR2 ANQGSEA. In DNA, the CDR3 is TGCAGCGTGGGAACTAGACACACCGGGGAGCTGTTTTTT. Translated: CSVGTRHTGELFF.

This clonotype showed up just a few times. The rearrangement joins TRBV27 to TRBJ1-6, with no clear D. The V gene's germline CDR1 is MNHEY and CDR2 SMNVEV (reference sequence). The CDR3 extends over 15 amino acids. V was shortened by 7 bases and J by 8 bases, with 18 bases between the two germline ends. In DNA form, the CDR3 reads TGTGCCAGCAAATCGTACGGGGTCGTGGATTCACCCCTCCACTTT. The encoded protein is CASKSYGVVDSPLHF.

The chain links TRBV27 to TRBJ2-3; TRBD2 matches at 8 bases. Germline CDR1 MNHEY, CDR2 SMNVEV (reference sequence). The CDR3 spans 16 residues. Trimming removed 3 bases from V and 1 base from J; junction bases left unmatched: 6. CDR3 sequence: CASSFEAGAGTDTQYF. The CDR3 DNA follows: TGTGCCAGCAGTTTCGAAGCGGGGGCCGGCACAGATACGCAGTATTTT.

This sequence joins TRBV6-5 and TRBJ2-4, with a weak D call TRBD2 (6 bases). The V gene lost 2 bases and the J gene lost 2 bases, with 10 bases spanning the gap. The CDR3 has 15 residues. Germline V gives CDR1 MNHEY, CDR2 SVGAGI. In DNA form, the CDR3 reads TGTGCCAGCAGTTACGATGGGAGGTCCAAAAACATTCAGTACTTC. Amino acid sequence: CASSYDGRSKNIQYF.

This clonotype was seen many times. This chain links TRBV5-1 with TRBJ2-1, with 11 bases aligning to TRBD2. V was pared by 5 bases and J by 4 bases, with 8 bases of the junction left unmatched. From germline, CDR1 is SGHRS and CDR2 YFSETQ. The CDR3 spans 16 residues. CDR3 loop: CASRVYGTSGYNEQFF. CDR3 coding DNA: TGCGCCAGCAGAGTGTACGGGACTAGCGGTTACAATGAGCAGTTCTTC.

V gene TRBV20-1 combines with J gene TRBJ1-4; no reliable D call. Germline V CDR1 and CDR2: DFQATT, SNEGSKA (reference sequence). The CDR3 has 14 residues. V was pared by 3 bases and J by 2 bases, with 10 bases between. The CDR3: CSASGSLTNEKLFF. CDR3 sequence (DNA): TGCAGTGCTAGCGGCTCGTTGACTAATGAAAAACTGTTTTTT.

This clonotype appeared many times. The chain joins TRBV20-1 to TRBJ2-3, with TRBD2 identical over 7 bases. The CDR3 loop spans 14 amino acids. Germline assignment: CDR1 DFQATT and CDR2 SNEGSKA (reference sequence). CDR3 bases: TGCAGCGGAAAAGCGGGATCTAGCACAGATACGCAGTATTTT. The encoded protein is CSGKAGSSTDTQYF.

The chain is built from TRBV18 and TRBJ2-7, with TRBD2 matching 8 bases. The CDR3 runs 17 residues. Trimming at V came to 4 bases and at J to 2 bases, leaving 13 bases not matched to a gene. Per the germline V gene, CDR1 is KGHSH and CDR2 is LQKENI. CDR3 residues: CASSRTGAGGGTYEQYF. CDR3 bases: TGTGCCAGCTCACGAACCGGGGCGGGAGGCGGAACCTACGAGCAGTACTTC.

J is TRBJ2-1 and V is TRBV28, with D maybe TRBD2 (6 bases). Trimming took 5 bases from V and 12 from J, leaving 11 bases between them. Germline V lookup: CDR1 MDHEN, CDR2 SYDVKM. This CDR3 is built from 11 residues. The DNA for the CDR3 is TGTGCCAGCAGTCTCGCGCGGGGGCAGTTCTTC. It yields the protein CASSLARGQFF.

The J gene is TRBJ2-3, the V gene TRBV20-1; a weak D match, TRBD1 (5 bases). V lost 2 bases, J lost 0 bases, and 21 bases lay in between. Germline assignment: CDR1 DFQATT and CDR2 SNEGSKA (reference sequence). CDR3 length equals 18 residues. The CDR3 protein is CSARSWANGASSTDTQYF. The CDR3 nucleotides read TGCAGTGCTAGATCCTGGGCCAATGGGGCCAGCAGCACAGATACGCAGTATTTT.

This clonotype was seen a few times. The chain has TRBV12-3 or TRBV12-4 and TRBJ2-7; D is perhaps TRBD1 (6 bases). The ends were cut back, 4 bases at V and 4 bases at J, with 14 bases in the middle. The CDR3 contains 14 residues. The CDR3 region has the DNA TGTGCCAGCAGTTCCACACCACAGGGATACGAGCAGTACTTC. This codes for CASSSTPQGYEQYF.

This clonotype turned up a few times. The chain is built from TRBV10-3 and TRBJ2-2; D may be TRBD2 (6 bases). V was cut by 3 bases and J by 2 bases, with 10 bases left in between. CDR1 is ENHRY and CDR2 is SYGVKD in the germline V gene. The CDR3 covers 15 residues. In DNA, the CDR3 is TGTGCCATCAGTGAAGGAGGGGTAAACACCGGGGAGCTGTTTTTT. It codes for CAISEGGVNTGELFF.

This clonotype was counted a few times. The rearrangement joins TRBV15 to TRBJ2-7; 8 nucleotides align to TRBD1. Germline V CDR1 and CDR2: LNHNV, YYDKDF (reference sequence). V shed 3 bases, J shed 4 bases, and the junction held 8 bases outside the gene matches. The CDR3 consists of 15 residues. The CDR3 reads CATSSQFTGGYEQYF. CDR3 in DNA: TGTGCCACCAGCAGCCAATTTACAGGGGGATACGAGCAGTACTTC.

The CDR3 loop is CASSLEASSRLDEQFF. CDR3 nucleotides: TGTGCCAGCAGCCTAGAGGCGTCTAGCAGGCTTGATGAGCAGTTCTTC. This chain uses TRBV12-3 or TRBV12-4 with TRBJ2-1; perhaps TRBD2 as D (5 bases). The CDR3 runs to 16 residues. V was pared by 6 bases and J by 8 bases, with 23 bases between.

This clonotype was seen a few times. The chain recombines TRBV28 with TRBJ2-4; D is undetermined. Germline V gene lookup returns CDR1 MDHEN and CDR2 SYDVKM. The CDR3 loop spans 13 amino acids. V lost 5 bases, J lost 13 bases, and 18 bases lay in between. In nucleotides, the CDR3 is TGTGCCAGCAGTCCCCCCCAGACGTCTCGCCAGTACTTC. Translation gives CASSPPQTSRQYF.

The table lists this clonotype with a few counts. This chain uses TRBV20-1 with TRBJ1-2; no definite D call. Germline V gene lookup returns CDR1 DFQATT and CDR2 SNEGSKA (reference sequence). This CDR3 comprises 13 residues. With 0 bases removed from V and 6 bases from J, the gap between germline ends came to 11 bases. The chain's CDR3 is CSARDLAADGYTF. The DNA of the CDR3 is TGCAGTGCTAGAGATCTGGCAGCCGATGGCTACACCTTC.

DNA of the CDR3: TGTGCCAGTACCACCACGGCAGGGGGTCATCAGCCCCAGCATTTT. It translates to CASTTTAGGHQPQHF. The rearrangement links TRBV19 to TRBJ1-5; the match to TRBD1 covers 7 bases. Looked up from germline, CDR1 is LNHDA and CDR2 is SQIVND (reference sequence). This CDR3 has 15 amino acids. The J segment lost 5 bases and the V segment lost 7 bases, leaving 11 bases of the junction unmatched.

This clonotype was counted only a few times. The genes are TRBV12-3 or TRBV12-4 and TRBJ1-2; D gene ambiguous. The CDR3 contains 12 residues. V dropped 8 bases and J dropped 9 bases, with 16 bases sitting between them. In DNA form, the CDR3 reads TGTGCCAGCGGACGAGATTCTATGCGCTACACCTTC. Its translation: CASGRDSMRYTF.

The V and J genes are TRBV7-2 and TRBJ2-1, with D possibly matching TRBD1 (6 bases). With 1 base removed from V and 7 bases from J, the gap between germline ends came to 8 bases. This CDR3 comprises 13 residues. Germline V gives CDR1 SGHTA, CDR2 FQGNSA. The CDR3 protein is CASSLDRENEQFF. The CDR3 DNA follows: TGTGCCAGCAGCTTAGACAGGGAGAATGAGCAGTTCTTC.

At least ten counts were recorded for this clonotype. This chain joins TRBV25-1 and TRBJ1-4; 7 positions agree with TRBD1. Germline assignment: CDR1 MGHDK and CDR2 SYGVNS. Trimming at V came to 6 bases and at J to 2 bases, leaving 6 bases not matched to a gene. The CDR3 totals 15 residues. The DNA for the CDR3 is TGTGCCAGCAGCGACAGGGTTTCGACTAATGAAAAACTGTTTTTT. Amino acid sequence: CASSDRVSTNEKLFF.